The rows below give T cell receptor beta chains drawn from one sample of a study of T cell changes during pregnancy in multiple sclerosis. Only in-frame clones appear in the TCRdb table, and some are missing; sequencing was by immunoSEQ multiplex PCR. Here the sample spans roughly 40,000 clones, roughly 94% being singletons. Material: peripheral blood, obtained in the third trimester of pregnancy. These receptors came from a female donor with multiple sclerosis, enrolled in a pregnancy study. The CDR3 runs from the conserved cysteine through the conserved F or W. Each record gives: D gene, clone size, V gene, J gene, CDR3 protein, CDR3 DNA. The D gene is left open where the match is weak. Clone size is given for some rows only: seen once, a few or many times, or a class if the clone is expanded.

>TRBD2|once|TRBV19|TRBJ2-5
CASRERGAETQYF
TGTGCCAGTCGTGAGCGGGGCGCAGAGACCCAGTACTTC
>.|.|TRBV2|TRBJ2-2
CASGSLGPGSGELFF
TGTGCCAGCGGATCGTTGGGGCCAGGATCCGGGGAGCTGTTTTTT
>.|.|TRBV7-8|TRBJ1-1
CASSLGGGDTEAFF
TGTGCCAGCAGCTTAGGCGGGGGCGACACTGAAGCTTTCTTT
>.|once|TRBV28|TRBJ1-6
CASSSQGSSPLHF
TGTGCCAGCAGTTCACAGGGCAGTTCACCCCTCCACTTT
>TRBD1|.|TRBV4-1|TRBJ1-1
CASSQGTGIGTEAFF
TGCGCCAGCAGCCAGGGGACAGGGATTGGCACTGAAGCTTTCTTT
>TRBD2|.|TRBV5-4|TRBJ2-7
CASSSFPSGAYEQYF
TGTGCCAGCAGCTCTTTCCCTAGCGGGGCCTACGAGCAGTACTTC
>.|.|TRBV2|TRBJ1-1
CASRDGVTEAFF
TGTGCCAGCCGTGACGGGGTGACTGAAGCTTTCTTT
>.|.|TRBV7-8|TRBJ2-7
CASSVDRNYEQYF
TGTGCCAGCAGCGTCGACAGAAACTACGAGCAGTACTTC
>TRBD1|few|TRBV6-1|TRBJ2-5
CASNRQGRWGETQYF
TGTGCCAGCAACAGACAGGGTCGCTGGGGAGAGACCCAGTACTTC
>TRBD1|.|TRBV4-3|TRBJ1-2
CASSHRTGNYGYTF
TGCGCCAGCAGCCATAGGACAGGGAACTATGGCTACACCTTC
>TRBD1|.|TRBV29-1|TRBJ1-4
CSVRGQWGEKLFF
TGCAGCGTCCGGGGACAGTGGGGAGAAAAACTGTTTTTT
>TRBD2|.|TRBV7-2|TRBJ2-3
CASSPPSIPAGDTQYF
TGTGCCAGCAGCCCACCCTCAATCCCAGCGGGGGATACGCAGTATTTT
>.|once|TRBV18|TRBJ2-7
CASSPPNGEQYF
TGTGCCAGCTCACCACCTAACGGCGAGCAGTACTTC
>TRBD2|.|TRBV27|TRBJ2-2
CATGERENTGELFF
TGTGCCACGGGGGAGCGGGAAAACACCGGGGAGCTGTTTTTT
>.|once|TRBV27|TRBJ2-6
CASSLLVGGSGANVLTF
TGTGCCAGCAGTTTATTGGTCGGCGGCTCTGGGGCCAACGTCCTGACTTTC
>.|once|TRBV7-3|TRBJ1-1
CASSFSGITEAFF
TGTGCCAGCAGCTTTTCGGGGATTACTGAAGCTTTCTTT
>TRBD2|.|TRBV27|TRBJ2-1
CARTPSGRAYNEQFF
TGTGCCAGGACCCCTAGCGGGAGGGCCTACAATGAGCAGTTCTTC
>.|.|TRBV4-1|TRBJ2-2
CASSQDSGLFSNTGELFF
TGCGCCAGCAGCCAAGATTCAGGACTCTTTTCGAACACCGGGGAGCTGTTTTTT
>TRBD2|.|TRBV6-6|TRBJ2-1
CASSYSAGGPNGEQFF
TGTGCCAGCAGTTACTCAGCGGGAGGGCCCAACGGTGAGCAGTTCTTC
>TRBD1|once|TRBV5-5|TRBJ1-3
CASSPGDRQHTIYF
TGTGCCAGCAGCCCTGGGGACAGGCAACACACCATATATTTT
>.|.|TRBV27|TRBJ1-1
CASSRVGTEAFF
TGTGCCAGCAGCAGGGTAGGAACTGAAGCTTTCTTT
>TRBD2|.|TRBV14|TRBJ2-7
CASSQDWALAGYEQYF
TGTGCCAGCAGCCAAGATTGGGCACTAGCGGGCTACGAGCAGTACTTC
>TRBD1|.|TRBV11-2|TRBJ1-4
CASSTGQGAEKLFF
TGTGCCAGCAGCACCGGACAGGGAGCTGAAAAACTGTTTTTT
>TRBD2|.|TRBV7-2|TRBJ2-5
CASSSTSGQETQYF
TGTGCCAGCAGCTCCACTAGCGGCCAAGAGACCCAGTACTTC
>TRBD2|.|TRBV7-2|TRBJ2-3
CASSPQRGSTDTQYF
TGTGCCAGCAGCCCTCAGCGGGGGAGCACAGATACGCAGTATTTT
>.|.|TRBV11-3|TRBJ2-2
CASSLELFTGELFF
TGTGCCAGCAGCTTAGAGTTATTTACCGGGGAGCTGTTTTTT
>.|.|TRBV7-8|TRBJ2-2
CASSSRETFTGELFF
TGTGCCAGCAGCTCCAGGGAAACTTTCACCGGGGAGCTGTTTTTT
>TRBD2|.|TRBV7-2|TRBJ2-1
CASSLAGGYNEQFF
TGTGCCAGCAGCTTAGCGGGGGGGTACAATGAGCAGTTCTTC
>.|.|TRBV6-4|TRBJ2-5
CARNSLAESLEETQYF
TGTGCCCGGAATTCTTTAGCGGAGAGTTTAGAAGAGACCCAGTACTTC